The next 22 T cell receptor beta chains were all read from a single sample in a study of blood T cell repertoires in COVID-19. TCRdb's table, derived via immunoSEQ multiplex PCR, lists solely in-frame clones and lacks some. The data contain under 150,000 clones, over 75% of them singletons. The sequenced material came from peripheral blood. All receptors derive from a woman aged 45-59 years with acute or convalescent COVID-19.

The V call is TRBV6-1, the J call TRBJ1-2, with unresolved D. This CDR3 comprises 14 residues. The V gene lost 2 bases and the J gene lost 2 bases, with 9 bases spanning the gap. Germline V gene lookup returns CDR1 MNHNS and CDR2 SASEGT. CDR3 amino acids: CASSELHTNYGYTF. In DNA form, the CDR3 reads TGTGCCAGCAGTGAATTACATACCAACTATGGCTACACCTTC.

V gene TRBV6-2 or TRBV6-3 combines with J gene TRBJ2-7; D is possibly TRBD1 (6 bases). Germline V lookup: CDR1 MNHEY, CDR2 SVGEGT. The CDR3 sequence is 17 residues long. The ends were cut back, 0 bases at V and 6 bases at J, with 21 bases in the middle. CDR3 nucleotides: TGTGCCAGCAGTTACTCGATATTAACAGGGAGAGAGGGCGAGCAGTACTTC. Protein: CASSYSILTGREGEQYF.

The V and J genes are TRBV4-3 and TRBJ2-3; TRBD2 might be the D (6 bases). V dropped 3 bases and J dropped 5 bases, with 24 bases sitting between them. Germline V gene lookup returns CDR1 LGHNA and CDR2 YSLEER. The CDR3 sequence is 18 residues long. This chain's CDR3 is CASSQGSLPRGTLDTQYF. As DNA, the CDR3 is TGCGCCAGCAGCCAGGGATCCCTGCCTCGGGGGACCTTAGATACGCAGTATTTT.

V gene TRBV7-2 combines with J gene TRBJ2-7; 11 bases match TRBD2. J was trimmed by 3 bases and V by 1 base; bases with no gene match: 11. The CDR3 length is 18 residues. The germline V gene has CDR1 SGHTA and CDR2 FQGNSA. The CDR3 spells CASSLEGALAGGRYEQYF. CDR3 DNA sequence: TGTGCCAGCAGCTTAGAAGGGGCTCTAGCGGGGGGACGCTACGAGCAGTACTTC.

The J gene is TRBJ1-2, the V gene TRBV14; D is undetermined. Germline assignment: CDR1 SGHDN and CDR2 FVKESK. The CDR3 contains 14 residues. With 6 bases removed from V and 3 bases from J, the gap between germline ends came to 14 bases. CDR3 in DNA: TGTGCCAGCAGTCTTACGGGAGTGGACTATGGCTACACCTTC. This encodes CASSLTGVDYGYTF.

This clone was detected only once. The gene calls are TRBV5-4 and TRBJ2-4; D may be TRBD2 (5 bases). This CDR3 contains 16 residues. V was pared by 4 bases and J by 0 bases, with 14 bases between. In germline, CDR1 is SGHNT, CDR2 YYREEE (reference sequence). The CDR3: CASSPTSTLAKNIQYF. CDR3 in DNA: TGTGCCAGCAGCCCAACTAGTACGCTAGCCAAAAACATTCAGTACTTC. Variable domain in full (rest from reference TRBV5-4 and TRBJ2-4): ETGVTQSPTHLIKTRGQQVTLRCSSQSGHNTVSWYQQALGQGPQFIFQYYREEENGRGNFPPRFSGLQFPNYSSELNVNALELDDSALYLCASSPTSTLAKNIQYFGAGTRLSVL.

This clone was counted a single time. The chain employs TRBV11-2 and TRBJ2-2; 8 nucleotides match TRBD1. Germline V lookup: CDR1 SGHAT, CDR2 FQNNGV. This CDR3 spans 14 amino acids. V lost 2 bases to trimming and J lost 5 bases; unmatched junction nucleotides: 1. CDR3 DNA: TGTGCCAGCAGCTTACAGGGGGCTACCGGGGAGCTGTTTTTT. The encoded protein is CASSLQGATGELFF.

The rearrangement links TRBV19 to TRBJ2-1; 7 bases map to TRBD2. Germline V gene data show CDR1 as LNHDA and CDR2 as SQIVND (reference sequence). The length of the CDR3 is 13 residues. Germline trimming cut 6 bases from V and 6 bases from J; bases unmatched to any gene: 5. The CDR3 protein is CASSAGLLNEQFF. The CDR3 nucleotides are TGTGCCAGTAGCGCGGGACTACTCAATGAGCAGTTCTTC.

The chain uses TRBV5-1 and TRBJ1-1, with D possibly matching TRBD1 (6 bases). CDR3 length equals 17 residues. The germline V and J ends were trimmed by 4 bases and 6 bases, with 25 bases remaining between them. Germline assignment: CDR1 SGHRS and CDR2 YFSETQ. CDR3 protein: CASSVGPERGTLAEAFF. CDR3 nucleotides: TGCGCCAGCAGCGTTGGCCCTGAGAGGGGGACCTTGGCTGAAGCTTTCTTT.

This clone was counted only a few times. For the CDR3, the DNA is TGTGCCAGCAGCCAATCAGAGAGTAGCAATCAGCCCCAGCATTTT. Encoded protein: CASSQSESSNQPQHF. The V gene is TRBV16, the J gene TRBJ1-5; no reliable D call. The V gene lost 0 bases and the J gene lost 0 bases, with 6 bases spanning the gap. The CDR3 runs to 15 residues. The germline CDR1 and CDR2 sequences are KGHSY and FQNENV.

V and J are TRBV9 and TRBJ2-1; 9 nucleotides line up with TRBD2. The CDR3 length is 12 residues. From germline, CDR1 is SGDLS and CDR2 YYNGEE. The CDR3 DNA reads as TGTGCTTCTAGCGGGACCTACAATGAGCAGTTCTTC. Translating gives CASSGTYNEQFF.

This rearrangement joins TRBV7-6 to TRBJ1-1, with 10 nucleotides matching TRBD1. The V and J ends lost 0 bases and 2 bases, in that order; junction bases with no gene match: 3. Germline-derived CDR1 and CDR2 are SGHVS and FNYEAQ. This CDR3 contains 16 residues. The CDR3 reads CASSLAGQGSNTEAFF. The CDR3 DNA is TGTGCCAGCAGCTTAGCGGGACAGGGGTCCAACACTGAAGCTTTCTTT.

This chain connects TRBV6-6 to TRBJ1-1, with TRBD1 as a possible D gene (5 bases). Germline values: CDR1 MNHNY, CDR2 SVGAGI (reference sequence). Trimming pared 0 bases from V and 3 bases from J, leaving 14 bases between. The CDR3 covers 16 residues. Here the CDR3 DNA reads TGTGCCAGCAGTTACTCGATAGTCAGGGCGGACACTGAAGCTTTCTTT. As protein: CASSYSIVRADTEAFF.

The rearrangement joins TRBV6-1 to TRBJ1-6; TRBD1 agrees at 7 bases. The germline V gene encodes CDR1 MNHNS and CDR2 SASEGT. The CDR3 sequence is 16 residues long. After removal of 0 bases from V and 10 bases from J, the junction contained 9 bases not matched to a gene. CDR3 sequence (DNA): TGTGCCAGCAGTGAAGCGCGAGGGGGCGCAGGGTCACCCCTCCACTTT. Protein sequence: CASSEARGGAGSPLHF.

This clone was observed once. This chain connects TRBV2 to TRBJ1-1, with TRBD1 identical over 9 bases. The CDR3 spans 14 residues. CDR1 and CDR2 (germline): SNHLY, FYNNEI. Losses at the gene ends were 7 bases for V and 5 bases for J; bases not matched to a gene: 8. This CDR3 reads CASKQGASGTEAFF. CDR3 nucleotides: TGTGCCAGCAAACAGGGGGCTTCGGGAACTGAAGCTTTCTTT.

The gene calls are TRBV5-6 and TRBJ1-2, with 7 bases identical to TRBD1. V lost 1 base and J lost 4; bases outside the gene matches: 7. CDR1 is SGHDT and CDR2 is YYEEEE in the germline V gene. CDR3 length: 15 residues. The CDR3 nucleotides read TGTGCCAGCAGCTTGTACGCAGGGGGTGGCTATGGCTACACCTTC. It encodes CASSLYAGGGYGYTF. The variable domain in full, with the rest retrieved from reference TRBV5-6 and TRBJ1-2, is DAGVTQSPTHLIKTRGQQVTLRCSPKSGHDTVSWYQQALGQGPQFIFQYYEEEERQRGNFPDRFSGHQFPNYSSELNVNALLLGDSALYLCASSLYAGGGYGYTFGSGTRLTVV.

This clone was observed a few times. The chain links TRBV27 to TRBJ2-5; D not certain. The CDR3 runs 17 residues. Germline assignment: CDR1 MNHEY and CDR2 SMNVEV (reference sequence). V lost 3 bases, J lost 2 bases, and 19 bases lay in between. The CDR3 DNA follows: TGTGCCAGCAGTTTTCGCCCCCGATTAGACGGGCAAGAGACCCAGTACTTC. This gives the protein CASSFRPRLDGQETQYF.

There are a few counts of this clone. V is TRBV27 and J is TRBJ1-3; 8 positions match TRBD1. There are 15 residues in the CDR3. V lost 5 bases and J lost 4; bases outside the gene matches: 7. The V gene's germline CDR1 is MNHEY and CDR2 SMNVEV (reference sequence). CDR3 in amino acids: CASSLQGTGGNTIYF. Here the CDR3 DNA reads TGTGCCAGCAGTCTACAGGGGACAGGCGGAAACACCATATATTTT.

CDR3 amino acids: CASSRGQGGIDEQFF. The CDR3 nucleotides are TGTGCCAGCAGCCGAGGACAGGGGGGTATCGATGAGCAGTTCTTC. The chain has TRBV4-2 and TRBJ2-1; TRBD1 aligns across 10 bases. This CDR3 is built from 15 residues. Unmatched junction bases numbered 8, after V lost 4 bases and J lost 8 bases. Germline loops: CDR1 LGHNA, CDR2 YNFKEQ.

V and J are TRBV2 and TRBJ2-1, with 9 bases identical to TRBD1. CDR3 size: 13 residues. Germline trimming cut 11 bases from V and 3 bases from J; bases unmatched to any gene: 5. In germline, CDR1 is SNHLY, CDR2 FYNNEI. CDR3 bases: TGTGCCGGGACAGGGACAGGCTACAATGAGCAGTTCTTC. This sequence encodes CAGTGTGYNEQFF.

V usage is TRBV6-5 and J usage is TRBJ1-6, with D possibly matching TRBD1 (6 bases). This CDR3 region has 13 residues. Germline V CDR1 and CDR2: MNHEY, SVGAGI. V was cut by 8 bases and J by 7 bases, with 12 bases left in between. The CDR3 here is CASFTGNNSPLHF. CDR3 sequence (DNA): TGTGCCAGCTTTACAGGGAACAATTCACCCCTCCACTTT.

The gene calls are TRBV27 and TRBJ2-7, with 8 bases matching TRBD1. The V gene end was trimmed by 5 bases and the J gene end by 5 bases; junction bases not matched to a gene: 14. CDR3 size: 16 residues. Germline CDR1 and CDR2: MNHEY and SMNVEV (reference sequence). CDR3 DNA sequence: TGTGCCAGCAGTAAACCTGTGGGGACAGGACGCGACGAGCAGTACTTC. This codes for CASSKPVGTGRDEQYF.